The clone carrying this T cell receptor beta chain showed up many times. The data originate from a study of T cells in Graves' hyperthyroidism and ophthalmopathy. The CDR3 has 12 residues. Germline CDR1 is MDHEN and CDR2 is SYDVKM. The ends were cut back, 3 bases at V and 4 bases at J, with 6 bases in the middle. RNA transcripts yielded amplified TCR beta CDR3 regions. When the TCR CDR3 underwent first-round RT-PCR, the HTBI primer set was used. TCRdb independently ran MiXCR on the multiplex PCR reads; one entry per CDR3 protein. The sample holds fewer than 750,000 distinct CDR3 sequences, about 15% seen once.

V and J are TRBV28 and TRBJ1-1; D is uncertain. This TCR came from a woman aged 40-49 years with Graves' ophthalmopathy. The specimen sequenced was blood. For the CDR3, the DNA is TGTGCCAGCAGTTTGAGTCCCACTGAAGCTTTCTTT. It specifies CASSLSPTEAFF.